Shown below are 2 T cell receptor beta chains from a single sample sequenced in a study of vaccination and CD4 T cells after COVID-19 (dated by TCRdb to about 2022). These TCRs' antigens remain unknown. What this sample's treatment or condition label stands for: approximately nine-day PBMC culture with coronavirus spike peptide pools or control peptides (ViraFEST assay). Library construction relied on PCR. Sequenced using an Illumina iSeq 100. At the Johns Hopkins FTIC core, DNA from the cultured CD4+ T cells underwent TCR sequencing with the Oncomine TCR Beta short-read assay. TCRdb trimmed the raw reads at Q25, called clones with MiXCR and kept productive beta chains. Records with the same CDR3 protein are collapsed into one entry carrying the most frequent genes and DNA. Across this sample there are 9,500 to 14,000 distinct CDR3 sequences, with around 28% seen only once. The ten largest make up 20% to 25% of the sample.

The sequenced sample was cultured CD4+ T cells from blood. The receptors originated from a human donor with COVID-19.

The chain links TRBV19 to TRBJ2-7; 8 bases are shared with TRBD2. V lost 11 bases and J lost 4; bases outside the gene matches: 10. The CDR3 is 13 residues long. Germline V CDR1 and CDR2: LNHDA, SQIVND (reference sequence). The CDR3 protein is CAHTGGGLYEQYF. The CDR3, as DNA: TGTGCCCATACGGGCGGGGGGTTATACGAGCAGTACTTC.

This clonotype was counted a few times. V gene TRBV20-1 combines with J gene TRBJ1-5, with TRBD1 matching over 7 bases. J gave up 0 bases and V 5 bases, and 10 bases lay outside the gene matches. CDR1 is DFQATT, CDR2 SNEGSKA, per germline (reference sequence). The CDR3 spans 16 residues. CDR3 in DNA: TGCAGTGCTGTCAGGGGGGCTCGGGATAGCAATCAGCCCCAGCATTTT. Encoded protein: CSAVRGARDSNQPQHF.